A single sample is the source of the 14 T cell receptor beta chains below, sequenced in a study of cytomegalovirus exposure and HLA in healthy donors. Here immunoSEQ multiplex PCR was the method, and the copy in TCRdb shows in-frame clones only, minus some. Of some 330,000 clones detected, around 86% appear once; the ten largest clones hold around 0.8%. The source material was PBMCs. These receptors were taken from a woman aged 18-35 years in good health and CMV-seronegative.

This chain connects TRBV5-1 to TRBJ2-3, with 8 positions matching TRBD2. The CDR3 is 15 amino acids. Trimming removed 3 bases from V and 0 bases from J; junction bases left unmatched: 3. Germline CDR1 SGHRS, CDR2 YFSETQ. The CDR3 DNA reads TGCGCCAGCAGCTCGTCTAGCGGGAGCACAGATACGCAGTATTTT. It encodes CASSSSSGSTDTQYF.

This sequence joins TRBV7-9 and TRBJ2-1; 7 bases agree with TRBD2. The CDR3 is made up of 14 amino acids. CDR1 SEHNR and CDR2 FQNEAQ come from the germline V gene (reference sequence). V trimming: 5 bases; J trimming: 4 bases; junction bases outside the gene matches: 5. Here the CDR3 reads CASSTLADYNEQFF. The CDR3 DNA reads TGTGCCAGCAGCACCCTAGCGGATTACAATGAGCAGTTCTTC.

CDR3 residues: CASSFRDTQYF. Written as DNA, the CDR3 is TGTGCCAGCAGCTTTCGGGATACGCAGTATTTT. The chain is built from TRBV7-2 and TRBJ2-3; no definite D call. CDR1 SGHTA and CDR2 FQGNSA come from the germline V gene. V lost 3 bases and J lost 6, with 4 bases in between. The CDR3 covers 11 residues.

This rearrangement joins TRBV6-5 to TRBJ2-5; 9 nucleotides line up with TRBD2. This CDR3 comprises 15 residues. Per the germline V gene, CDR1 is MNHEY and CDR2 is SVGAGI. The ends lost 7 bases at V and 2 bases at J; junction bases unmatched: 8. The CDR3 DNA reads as TGTGCCAGCAATAAAATAGCGGGAGATCAAGAGACCCAGTACTTC. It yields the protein CASNKIAGDQETQYF.

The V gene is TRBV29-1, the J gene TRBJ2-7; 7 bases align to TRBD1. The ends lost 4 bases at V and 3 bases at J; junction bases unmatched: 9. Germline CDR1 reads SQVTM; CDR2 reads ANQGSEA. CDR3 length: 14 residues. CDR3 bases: TGCAGCGTTGTCGGGACGGGACAGTTCTACGAGCAGTACTTC. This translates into CSVVGTGQFYEQYF.

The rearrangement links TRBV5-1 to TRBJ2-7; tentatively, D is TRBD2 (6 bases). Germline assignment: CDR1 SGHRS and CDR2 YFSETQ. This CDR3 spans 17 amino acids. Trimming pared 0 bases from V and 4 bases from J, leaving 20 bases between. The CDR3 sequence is CASSLAAIAGGIYEQYF. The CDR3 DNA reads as TGCGCCAGCAGCTTGGCCGCGATAGCCGGAGGGATATACGAGCAGTACTTC.

The CDR3 spells CASSWGAGNQPQHF. DNA of the CDR3: TGTGCCAGCAGTTGGGGAGCCGGCAATCAGCCCCAGCATTTT. The V and J genes are TRBV27 and TRBJ1-5; D is undetermined. Trimming stripped 4 bases from V and 2 bases from J, with 9 bases between. This CDR3 comprises 14 residues. Germline V CDR1 and CDR2: MNHEY, SMNVEV (reference sequence).

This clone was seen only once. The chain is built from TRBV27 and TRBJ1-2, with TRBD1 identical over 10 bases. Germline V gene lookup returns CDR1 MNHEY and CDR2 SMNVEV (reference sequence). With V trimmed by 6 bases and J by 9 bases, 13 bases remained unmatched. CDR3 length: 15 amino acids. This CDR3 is CASSPGRTGGESYTF. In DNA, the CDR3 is TGTGCCAGCAGCCCGGGCCGGACAGGGGGTGAGAGCTACACCTTC.

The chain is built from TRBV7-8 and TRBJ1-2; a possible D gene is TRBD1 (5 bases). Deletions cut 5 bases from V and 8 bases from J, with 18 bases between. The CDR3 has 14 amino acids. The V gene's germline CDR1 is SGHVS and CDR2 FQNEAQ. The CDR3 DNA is TGTGCCAGCAGCGCGGATCAGGGTTCAGGCGGCTACACCTTC. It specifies CASSADQGSGGYTF.

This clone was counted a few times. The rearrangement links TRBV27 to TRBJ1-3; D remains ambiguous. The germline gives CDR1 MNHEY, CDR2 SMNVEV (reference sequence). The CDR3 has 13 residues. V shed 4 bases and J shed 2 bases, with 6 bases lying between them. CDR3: CASSSSTGNTIYF. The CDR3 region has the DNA TGTGCCAGCAGTTCATCTACTGGAAACACCATATATTTT.

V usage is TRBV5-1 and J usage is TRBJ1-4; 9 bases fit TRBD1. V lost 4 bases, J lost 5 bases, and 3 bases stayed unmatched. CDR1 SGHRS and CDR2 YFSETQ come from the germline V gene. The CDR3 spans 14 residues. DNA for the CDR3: TGCGCCAGCAGCGGCGGGACAGGGAATGAAAAACTGTTTTTT. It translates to CASSGGTGNEKLFF.

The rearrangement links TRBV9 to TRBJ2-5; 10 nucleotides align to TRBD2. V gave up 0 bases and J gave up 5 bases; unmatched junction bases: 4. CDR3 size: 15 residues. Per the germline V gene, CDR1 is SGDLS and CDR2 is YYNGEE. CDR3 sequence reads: CASSVGTSGEETQYF. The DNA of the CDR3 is TGTGCCAGCAGCGTAGGGACTAGCGGAGAGGAGACCCAGTACTTC.

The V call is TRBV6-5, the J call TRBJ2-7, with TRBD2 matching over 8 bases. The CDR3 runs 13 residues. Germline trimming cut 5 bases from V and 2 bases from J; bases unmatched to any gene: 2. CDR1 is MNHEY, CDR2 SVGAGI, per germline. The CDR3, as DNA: TGTGCCAGCAGTATACTAGCGGCCTACGAGCAGTACTTC. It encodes CASSILAAYEQYF.

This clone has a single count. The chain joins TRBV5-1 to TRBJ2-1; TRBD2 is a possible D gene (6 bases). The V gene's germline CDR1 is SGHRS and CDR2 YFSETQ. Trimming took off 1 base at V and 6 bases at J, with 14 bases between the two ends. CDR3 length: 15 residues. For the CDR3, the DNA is TGCGCCAGCAGCTTGACCCCGGGGGTAGTCAATGAGCAGTTCTTC. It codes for CASSLTPGVVNEQFF.